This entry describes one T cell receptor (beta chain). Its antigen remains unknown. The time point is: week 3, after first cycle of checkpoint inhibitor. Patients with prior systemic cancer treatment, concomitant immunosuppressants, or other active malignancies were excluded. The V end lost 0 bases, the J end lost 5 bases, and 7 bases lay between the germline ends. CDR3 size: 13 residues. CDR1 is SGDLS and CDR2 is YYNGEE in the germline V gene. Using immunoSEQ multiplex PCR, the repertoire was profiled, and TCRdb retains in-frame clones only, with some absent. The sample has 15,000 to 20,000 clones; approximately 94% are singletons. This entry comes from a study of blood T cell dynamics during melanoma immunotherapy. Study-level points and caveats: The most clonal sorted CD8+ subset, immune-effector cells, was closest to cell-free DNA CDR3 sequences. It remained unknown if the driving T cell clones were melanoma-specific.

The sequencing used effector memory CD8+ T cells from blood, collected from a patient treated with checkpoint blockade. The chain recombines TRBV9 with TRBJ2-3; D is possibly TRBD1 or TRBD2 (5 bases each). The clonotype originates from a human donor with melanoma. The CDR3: CASSVGGKDTQYF. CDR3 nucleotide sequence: TGTGCCAGCAGCGTAGGGGGGAAAGATACGCAGTATTTT.